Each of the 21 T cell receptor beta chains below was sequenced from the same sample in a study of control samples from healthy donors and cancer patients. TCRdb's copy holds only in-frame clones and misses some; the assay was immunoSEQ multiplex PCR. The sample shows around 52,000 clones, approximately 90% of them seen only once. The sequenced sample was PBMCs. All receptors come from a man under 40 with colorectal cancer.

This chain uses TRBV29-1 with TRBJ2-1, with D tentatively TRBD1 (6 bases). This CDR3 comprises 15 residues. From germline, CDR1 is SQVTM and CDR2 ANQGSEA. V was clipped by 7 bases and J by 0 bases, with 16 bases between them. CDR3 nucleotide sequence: TGCAGCGCCAGAGAGCAGGGGCCCTCCTACAATGAGCAGTTCTTC. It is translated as CSAREQGPSYNEQFF.

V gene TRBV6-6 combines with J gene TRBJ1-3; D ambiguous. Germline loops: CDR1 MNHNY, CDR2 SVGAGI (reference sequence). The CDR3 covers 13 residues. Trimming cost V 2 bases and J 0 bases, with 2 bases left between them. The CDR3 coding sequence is TGTGCCAGCAGTTACGACTCTGGAAACACCATATATTTT. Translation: CASSYDSGNTIYF.

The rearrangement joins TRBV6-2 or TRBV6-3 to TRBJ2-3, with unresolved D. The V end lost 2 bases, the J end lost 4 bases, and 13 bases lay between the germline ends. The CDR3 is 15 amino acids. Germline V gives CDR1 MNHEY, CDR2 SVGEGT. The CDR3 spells CASSYQEAPADTQYF. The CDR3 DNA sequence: TGTGCCAGCAGTTACCAAGAGGCGCCCGCAGATACGCAGTATTTT.

The CDR3, as DNA: TGTGCCTGGACCTCCTACAATGAGCAGTTCTTC. It codes for CAWTSYNEQFF. The chain is built from TRBV30 and TRBJ2-1; D not resolved. This CDR3 is built from 11 residues. V shed 4 bases and J shed 0 bases, with 1 base lying between them. The germline V gene encodes CDR1 GTSNPN and CDR2 SVGIG (reference sequence).

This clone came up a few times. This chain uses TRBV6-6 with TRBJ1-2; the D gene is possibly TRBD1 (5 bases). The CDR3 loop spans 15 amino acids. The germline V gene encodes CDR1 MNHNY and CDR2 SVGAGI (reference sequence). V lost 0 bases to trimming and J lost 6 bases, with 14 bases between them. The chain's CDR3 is CASSYSSRVIDGYTF. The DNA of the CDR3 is TGTGCCAGCAGTTACTCTTCCAGGGTGATCGATGGCTACACCTTC.

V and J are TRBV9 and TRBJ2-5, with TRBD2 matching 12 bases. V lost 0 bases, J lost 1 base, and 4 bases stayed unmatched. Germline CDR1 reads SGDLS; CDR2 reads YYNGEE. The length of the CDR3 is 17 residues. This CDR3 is CASSVAASGGAQETQYF. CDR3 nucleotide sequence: TGTGCCAGCAGCGTAGCCGCTAGCGGGGGGGCCCAAGAGACCCAGTACTTC. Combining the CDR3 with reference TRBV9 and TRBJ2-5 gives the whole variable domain DSGVTQTPKHLITATGQRVTLRCSPRSGDLSVYWYQQSLDQGLQFLIQYYNGEERAKGNILERFSAQQFPDLHSELNLSSLELGDSALYFCASSVAASGGAQETQYFGPGTRLLVL.

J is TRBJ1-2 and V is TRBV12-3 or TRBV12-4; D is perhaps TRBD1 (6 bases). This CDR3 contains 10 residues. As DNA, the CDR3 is TGTGTCACGCACCAGGGGGGCTACACCTTC. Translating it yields CVTHQGGYTF.

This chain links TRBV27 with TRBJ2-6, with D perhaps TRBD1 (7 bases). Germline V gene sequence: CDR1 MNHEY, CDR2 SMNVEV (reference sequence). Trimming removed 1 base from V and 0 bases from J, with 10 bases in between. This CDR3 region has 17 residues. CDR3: CASSLYRGGSGANVLTF. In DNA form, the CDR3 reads TGTGCCAGCAGTTTATACAGGGGAGGCTCTGGGGCCAACGTCCTGACTTTC.

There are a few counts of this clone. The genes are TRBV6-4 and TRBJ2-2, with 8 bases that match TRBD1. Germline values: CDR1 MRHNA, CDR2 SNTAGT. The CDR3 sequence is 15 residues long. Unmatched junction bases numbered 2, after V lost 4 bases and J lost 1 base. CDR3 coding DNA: TGTGCCAGCAGTGCCGGGACAGGGAACACCGGGGAGCTGTTTTTT. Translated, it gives CASSAGTGNTGELFF.

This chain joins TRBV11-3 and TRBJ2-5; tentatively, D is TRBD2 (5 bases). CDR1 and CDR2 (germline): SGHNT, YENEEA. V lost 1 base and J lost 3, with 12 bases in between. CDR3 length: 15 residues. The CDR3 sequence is CASSLGTGSEETQYF. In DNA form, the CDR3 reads TGTGCCAGCAGCTTAGGAACTGGGAGCGAAGAGACCCAGTACTTC.

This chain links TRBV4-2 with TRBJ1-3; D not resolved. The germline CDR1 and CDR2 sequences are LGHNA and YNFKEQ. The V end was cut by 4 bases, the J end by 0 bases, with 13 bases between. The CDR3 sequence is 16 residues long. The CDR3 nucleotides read TGTGCCAGCAGCCTTTCCCTGGGTTACTCTGGAAACACCATATATTTT. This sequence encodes CASSLSLGYSGNTIYF.

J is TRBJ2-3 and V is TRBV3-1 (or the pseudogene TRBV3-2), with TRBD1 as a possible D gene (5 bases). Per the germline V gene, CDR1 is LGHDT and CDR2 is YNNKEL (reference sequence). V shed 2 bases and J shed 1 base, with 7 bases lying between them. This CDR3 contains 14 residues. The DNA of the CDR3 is TGTGCCAGCAGCCAACAGGGTCGCACAGATACGCAGTATTTT. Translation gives CASSQQGRTDTQYF.

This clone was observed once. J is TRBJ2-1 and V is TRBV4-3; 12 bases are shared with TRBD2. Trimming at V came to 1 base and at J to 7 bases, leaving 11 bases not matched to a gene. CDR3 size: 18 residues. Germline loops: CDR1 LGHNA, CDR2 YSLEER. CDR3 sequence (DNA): TGCGCCAGCAGCCAAGGGCCCCCACTAGCGGGGGGCGGGAATGAGCAGTTCTTC. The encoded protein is CASSQGPPLAGGGNEQFF.

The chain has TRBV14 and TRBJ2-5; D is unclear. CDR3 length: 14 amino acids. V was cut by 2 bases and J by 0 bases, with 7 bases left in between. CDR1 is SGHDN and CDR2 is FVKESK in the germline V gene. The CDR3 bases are TGTGCCAGCAGCCAACGGCTAGACCAAGAGACCCAGTACTTC. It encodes CASSQRLDQETQYF.

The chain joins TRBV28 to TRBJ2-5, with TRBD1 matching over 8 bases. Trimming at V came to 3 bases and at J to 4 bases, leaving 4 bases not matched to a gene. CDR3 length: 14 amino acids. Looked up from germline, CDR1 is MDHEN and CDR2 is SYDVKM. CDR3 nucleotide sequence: TGTGCCAGCAGTTTCCCTGGACAGGGAGAGACCCAGTACTTC. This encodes CASSFPGQGETQYF. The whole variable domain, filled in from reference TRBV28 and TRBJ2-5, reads DVKVTQSSRYLVKRTGEKVFLECVQDMDHENMFWYRQDPGLGLRLIYFSYDVKMKEKGDIPEGYSVSREKKERFSLILESASTNQTSMYLCASSFPGQGETQYFGPGTRLLVL.

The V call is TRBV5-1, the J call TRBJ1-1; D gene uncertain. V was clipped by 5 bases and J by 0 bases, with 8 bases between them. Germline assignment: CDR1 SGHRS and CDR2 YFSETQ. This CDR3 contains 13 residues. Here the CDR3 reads CASRIHLNTEAFF. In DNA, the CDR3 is TGCGCCAGCAGGATTCACTTGAACACTGAAGCTTTCTTT.

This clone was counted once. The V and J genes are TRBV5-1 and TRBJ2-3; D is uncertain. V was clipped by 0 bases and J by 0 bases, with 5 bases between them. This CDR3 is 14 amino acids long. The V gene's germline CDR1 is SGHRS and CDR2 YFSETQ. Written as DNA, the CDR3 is TGCGCCAGCAGCTTGGTTCCCAGCACAGATACGCAGTATTTT. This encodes CASSLVPSTDTQYF. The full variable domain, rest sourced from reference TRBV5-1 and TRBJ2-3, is KAGVTQTPRYLIKTRGQQVTLSCSPISGHRSVSWYQQTPGQGLQFLFEYFSETQRNKGNFPGRFSGRQFSNSRSEMNVSTLELGDSALYLCASSLVPSTDTQYFGPGTRLTVL.

The CDR3 is CASSQGFTDTQYF. DNA of the CDR3: TGTGCCAGCAGCCAGGGGTTCACAGATACGCAGTATTTT. The chain combines TRBV12-3 or TRBV12-4 with TRBJ2-3; D is perhaps TRBD1 (6 bases). The CDR3 is 13 residues long. Between the trimmed V and J ends, which lost 6 bases and 2 bases, there was a span of 9 bases.

CDR3 amino acids: CASSIGGAHTGELFF. The DNA for the CDR3 is TGTGCCAGTAGTATTGGAGGGGCACACACCGGGGAGCTGTTTTTT. The chain recombines TRBV19 with TRBJ2-2, with D possibly matching TRBD2 (6 bases). Germline V lookup: CDR1 LNHDA, CDR2 SQIVND (reference sequence). CDR3 size: 15 residues. Deletions cut 3 bases from V and 3 bases from J, with 11 bases between. Based on the CDR3 plus reference TRBV19 and TRBJ2-2, the full variable domain is DGGITQSPKYLFRKEGQNVTLSCEQNLNHDAMYWYRQDPGQGLRLIYYSQIVNDFQKGDIAEGYSVSREKKESFPLTVTSAQKNPTAFYLCASSIGGAHTGELFFGEGSRLTVL.

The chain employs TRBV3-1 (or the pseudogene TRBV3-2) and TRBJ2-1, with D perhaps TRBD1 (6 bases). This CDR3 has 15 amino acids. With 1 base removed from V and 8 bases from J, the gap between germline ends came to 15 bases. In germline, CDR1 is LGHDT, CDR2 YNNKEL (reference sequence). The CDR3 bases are TGTGCCAGCAGCCAAGGGGCGGCAGGGGTCGATGAGCAGTTCTTC. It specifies CASSQGAAGVDEQFF.

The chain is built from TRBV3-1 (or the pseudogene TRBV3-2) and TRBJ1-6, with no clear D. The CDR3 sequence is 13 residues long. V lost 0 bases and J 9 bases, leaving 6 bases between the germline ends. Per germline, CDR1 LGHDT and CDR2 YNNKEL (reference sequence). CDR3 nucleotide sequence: TGTGCCAGCAGCCAAGAGACGGGTTCACCCCTCCACTTT. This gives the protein CASSQETGSPLHF.